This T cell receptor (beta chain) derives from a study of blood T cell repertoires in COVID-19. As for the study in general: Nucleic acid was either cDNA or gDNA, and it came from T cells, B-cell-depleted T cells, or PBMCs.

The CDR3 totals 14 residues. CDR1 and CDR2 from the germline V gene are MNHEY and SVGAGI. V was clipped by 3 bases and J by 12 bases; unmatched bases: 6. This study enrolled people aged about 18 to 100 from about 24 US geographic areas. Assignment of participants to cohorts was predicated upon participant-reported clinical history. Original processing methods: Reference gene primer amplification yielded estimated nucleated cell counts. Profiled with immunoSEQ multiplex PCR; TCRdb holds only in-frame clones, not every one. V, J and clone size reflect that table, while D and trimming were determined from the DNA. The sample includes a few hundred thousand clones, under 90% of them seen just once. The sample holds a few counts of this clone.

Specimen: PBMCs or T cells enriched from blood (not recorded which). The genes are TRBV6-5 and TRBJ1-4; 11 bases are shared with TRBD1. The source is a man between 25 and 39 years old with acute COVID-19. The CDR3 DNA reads TGTGCCAGCAGTTATCGTAGGGGACAGGGGGAACTGTTTTTT. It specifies CASSYRRGQGELFF.